Below are 29 T cell receptor beta chains sequenced from a single sample in a study of shared clonotypes between healthy human individuals (dated by TCRdb to between 2020 and 2021). CD8 naive samples were CD45RO-negative cells positively selected for CCR7, giving a CD45RA+CCR7+ population that excluded TemRA cells. The receptor library was made with the immunoSEQ multiplex PCR assay. TCRdb mirrors the immuneACCESS table, restricted to in-frame sequences. Some clones are absent from its copies; in checked studies, under half trace to an unresolved V gene, and the reason for the others is unknown. This sample lists roughly 850,000 clones; 90% to 98% were detected once. Of the sample, under 0.3% falls within the top ten clones. What was sequenced was naive CD8+ T cells sorted from blood. The cell subset or site label for this specimen denotes: CD45RA+CCR7+. The receptor set was obtained from a man aged 25-45 years in good health.

V gene TRBV10-3 combines with J gene TRBJ2-7, with D possibly matching TRBD1 (6 bases). Trimming took off 0 bases at V and 2 bases at J, with 14 bases between the two ends. This CDR3 is built from 16 residues. Germline values: CDR1 ENHRY, CDR2 SYGVKD. The CDR3 DNA reads as TGTGCCATCAGTGAGTCGGGCGAGGGGGTACCCTACGAGCAGTACTTC. Its protein product is CAISESGEGVPYEQYF.

With respect to this clone: One end of the junction does not line up with germline, which may come from a read error. The chain joins TRBV7-7 to TRBJ2-1, with D unclear. Germline CDR1 reads SSHAT; CDR2 reads FNYEAQ (reference sequence). There are 15 residues in the CDR3. In nucleotides, the CDR3 is TGTGCTAGCAGCTTAGATATAGCCACCTACAATGAGCAGTTCTTC. It codes for CASSLDIATYNEQFF.

The chain is built from TRBV15 and TRBJ2-5; D not certain. The germline V gene has CDR1 LNHNV and CDR2 YYDKDF (reference sequence). Trimming removed 0 bases at V and 5 bases at J, with 10 bases between. The length of the CDR3 is 14 residues. CDR3 sequence: CATSRDLLLETQYF. The CDR3, as DNA: TGTGCCACCAGCAGAGATTTACTTTTGGAGACCCAGTACTTC.

This chain uses TRBV2 with TRBJ2-7; 8 bases agree with TRBD2. Trimming cost V 2 bases and J 5 bases; bases outside gene matches: 8. This CDR3 contains 15 residues. Germline CDR1 is SNHLY and CDR2 is FYNNEI. The CDR3 is CASSEFYGAGDEQYF. Written as DNA, the CDR3 is TGTGCCAGCAGTGAATTCTACGGAGCGGGGGACGAGCAGTACTTC.

Only one count was recorded for this clone. The gene calls are TRBV2 and TRBJ1-3; no firm D call. The CDR3 is made up of 14 amino acids. Looked up from germline, CDR1 is SNHLY and CDR2 is FYNNEI. With 5 bases removed from V and 0 bases from J, the gap between germline ends came to 8 bases. The CDR3 spells CASSTGPSGNTIYF. Written as DNA, the CDR3 is TGTGCCAGCAGTACCGGTCCCTCTGGAAACACCATATATTTT.

This chain joins TRBV4-3 and TRBJ2-3; D may be TRBD2 (5 bases). Trimming left V 0 bases short and J 5 bases short, with 9 bases between. There are 14 residues in the CDR3. Germline V gives CDR1 LGHNA, CDR2 YSLEER. The CDR3 is CASSQDLREDTQYF. The CDR3 DNA is TGCGCCAGCAGCCAAGATCTGAGGGAAGATACGCAGTATTTT.

This chain links TRBV27 with TRBJ2-3; D gene unclear. Germline assignment: CDR1 MNHEY and CDR2 SMNVEV (reference sequence). The CDR3 runs to 12 residues. Between the trimmed V and J ends, which lost 5 bases and 2 bases, there was a span of 5 bases. The CDR3 sequence is CASSRNTDTQYF. CDR3 bases: TGTGCCAGCAGTAGAAACACAGATACGCAGTATTTT.

In nucleotides, the CDR3 is TGTGCCTGGTCAGGACCGACAGTGAACACCGGGGAGCTGTTTTTT. It yields the protein CAWSGPTVNTGELFF. The chain carries TRBV30 and TRBJ2-2; weak D call: TRBD1 (5 bases). The CDR3 spans 15 residues. V lost 5 bases to trimming and J lost 1 base, with 14 bases between them. From germline, CDR1 is GTSNPN and CDR2 SVGIG (reference sequence).

This chain's CDR3 is CASSFWGSSYNEQFF. DNA of the CDR3: TGTGCCAGCAGCTTCTGGGGGAGCTCCTACAATGAGCAGTTCTTC. The chain has TRBV11-2 and TRBJ2-1; D may correspond to TRBD1 or TRBD2 (5 bases each). Germline CDR1 reads SGHAT; CDR2 reads FQNNGV. Trimming pared 3 bases from V and 0 bases from J, leaving 9 bases between. The CDR3 has 15 residues.

V gene TRBV11-2 combines with J gene TRBJ2-7; D gene uncertain. The CDR3 spans 12 residues. Trimming left V 6 bases short and J 0 bases short, with 6 bases between. CDR1 is SGHAT and CDR2 is FQNNGV in the germline V gene. The CDR3 nucleotides read TGTGCCAGCAGTTCCCACTCCTACGAGCAGTACTTC. Protein: CASSSHSYEQYF.

The chain uses TRBV13 and TRBJ1-4; no clear D. Trimming took 3 bases from V and 8 from J, leaving 13 bases between them. Germline V gives CDR1 PRHDT, CDR2 FYEKMQ (reference sequence). This CDR3 contains 14 residues. The CDR3 DNA sequence: TGTGCCAGCAGCTTCCCGGGCATAGGGGAAAAACTGTTTTTT. Residues: CASSFPGIGEKLFF.

V usage is TRBV11-2 and J usage is TRBJ2-7; the D is unclear. Trimming shortened V by 0 bases and J by 2 bases, and 11 bases separated the two germline ends. This CDR3 has 15 amino acids. The germline V gene has CDR1 SGHAT and CDR2 FQNNGV. DNA of the CDR3: TGTGCCAGCAGCTTAGACAGACCAGACCCCTACGAGCAGTACTTC. Translation: CASSLDRPDPYEQYF.

CDR3 DNA sequence: TGCGCCAGCAGCCGACAGTTTTTAGGAAACACCATATATTTT. Translated, it gives CASSRQFLGNTIYF. The chain links TRBV4-1 to TRBJ1-3; TRBD1 might be the D (5 bases). Germline V gene lookup returns CDR1 MGHRA and CDR2 YSYEKL. The CDR3 extends over 14 amino acids. V was pared by 4 bases and J by 4 bases, with 11 bases between.

The rearrangement joins TRBV5-8 to TRBJ2-7; TRBD2 matches at 7 bases. Per germline, CDR1 SGHTS and CDR2 YDEGEE. Trimming at V came to 4 bases and at J to 0 bases, leaving 13 bases not matched to a gene. CDR3 size: 17 residues. The CDR3 sequence is CASSGRAEGPSSYEQYF. The CDR3 DNA reads as TGTGCCAGCAGCGGGAGGGCCGAAGGACCGAGCTCCTACGAGCAGTACTTC.

The chain carries TRBV4-3 and TRBJ2-3, with 9 bases that match TRBD2. This CDR3 has 18 residues. Trimming removed 0 bases from V and 1 base from J; junction bases left unmatched: 8. Looked up from germline, CDR1 is LGHNA and CDR2 is YSLEER. The CDR3 region is CASSQDNVLAGRTDTQYF. CDR3 nucleotide sequence: TGCGCCAGCAGCCAAGATAATGTCCTAGCGGGACGCACAGATACGCAGTATTTT.

V usage is TRBV25-1 and J usage is TRBJ2-5; the D gene is possibly TRBD2 (5 bases). V lost 6 bases, J lost 9 bases, and 8 bases lay in between. The germline V gene encodes CDR1 MGHDK and CDR2 SYGVNS. This CDR3 is 10 amino acids long. The CDR3 is CASRNGAQYF. Written as DNA, the CDR3 is TGTGCCAGCAGAAACGGGGCCCAGTACTTC.

The chain has TRBV7-9 and TRBJ2-2; no reliable D call. This CDR3 spans 14 amino acids. V was pared by 6 bases and J by 8 bases, with 16 bases between. CDR1 and CDR2 (germline): SEHNR, FQNEAQ (reference sequence). CDR3 nucleotide sequence: TGTGCCAGCAGTTGGACCGAGGCAATTGGGGAGCTGTTTTTT. Encoded protein: CASSWTEAIGELFF.

This clone was seen a few times. The J gene is TRBJ2-7, the V gene TRBV20-1, with a weak D call TRBD1 (6 bases). Germline-derived CDR1 and CDR2 are DFQATT and SNEGSKA (reference sequence). The CDR3 runs 11 residues. The V gene lost 5 bases and the J gene lost 6 bases, with 11 bases spanning the gap. Here the CDR3 reads CSAPQGREQYF. The CDR3 nucleotides are TGCAGTGCTCCACAGGGTCGCGAGCAGTACTTC.

The rearrangement links TRBV27 to TRBJ2-7; D gene unclear. This CDR3 is 15 amino acids long. The V gene's germline CDR1 is MNHEY and CDR2 SMNVEV (reference sequence). The ends were cut back, 6 bases at V and 3 bases at J, with 18 bases in the middle. The CDR3 region has the DNA TGTGCCAGCAGCCTGGGTTCGGGTTCAGGCTACGAGCAGTACTTC. Translated, it gives CASSLGSGSGYEQYF.

The genes are TRBV18 and TRBJ2-2; maybe TRBD2 (6 bases). This CDR3 has 16 residues. Germline CDR1 reads KGHSH; CDR2 reads LQKENI. The V gene lost 0 bases and the J gene lost 6 bases, with 14 bases spanning the gap. The CDR3 is CASSPPPSERPGELFF. Here the CDR3 DNA reads TGTGCCAGCTCACCACCGCCTAGCGAGAGACCCGGGGAGCTGTTTTTT.

This clone was seen only a few times. The V call is TRBV7-3, the J call TRBJ2-2; TRBD1 might be the D (6 bases). Trimming left V 4 bases short and J 8 bases short, with 11 bases between. CDR3 length: 13 residues. Germline V gene sequence: CDR1 SGHTA, CDR2 FQGTGA. CDR3 in DNA: TGTGCCAGCAGCTCATCCGGGACAGGGGAGCTGTTTTTT. Translated, it gives CASSSSGTGELFF.

In this sample, this clone turned up a few times. V is TRBV5-4 and J is TRBJ2-2, with TRBD1 identical over 7 bases. CDR1 and CDR2 (germline): SGHNT, YYREEE (reference sequence). This CDR3 contains 13 residues. J was trimmed by 6 bases and V by 1 base; bases with no gene match: 0. The CDR3 DNA reads as TGTGCCAGCAGCTTGACAGGGGCCGGGGAGCTGTTTTTT. Its protein is CASSLTGAGELFF.

This clone has just one count. V is TRBV5-1 and J is TRBJ2-7; 10 bases agree with TRBD2. The V gene's germline CDR1 is SGHRS and CDR2 YFSETQ. CDR3 length: 19 amino acids. The V and J ends lost 6 bases and 5 bases, in that order; junction bases with no gene match: 23. The CDR3 DNA is TGCGCCAGCACCCCAACCCTAGCGGGAGTTTTCCTCACGGCGAACGAGCAGTACTTC. Translating it yields CASTPTLAGVFLTANEQYF.

The chain recombines TRBV6-1 with TRBJ1-1; the match to TRBD1 covers 10 bases. The germline V gene encodes CDR1 MNHNS and CDR2 SASEGT. The CDR3 runs to 20 residues. The J segment lost 5 bases and the V segment lost 2 bases, leaving 20 bases of the junction unmatched. The CDR3 nucleotides read TGTGCCAGCAGTGAATACCTTGCTTCTATCCCGGGACAGGGGCGGACTGAAGCTTTCTTT. Translation: CASSEYLASIPGQGRTEAFF.

V is TRBV5-4 and J is TRBJ2-7, with D perhaps matching TRBD2 (6 bases). Germline loops: CDR1 SGHNT, CDR2 YYREEE (reference sequence). CDR3 size: 15 residues. V lost 4 bases to trimming and J lost 4 bases, with 18 bases between them. The chain's CDR3 is CASSLDGDSGYEQYF. CDR3 in DNA: TGTGCCAGCAGCCTGGACGGGGATAGCGGTTACGAGCAGTACTTC.

The V and J genes are TRBV7-8 and TRBJ1-2; D is perhaps TRBD1 (5 bases). Germline V gene data show CDR1 as SGHVS and CDR2 as FQNEAQ. V was clipped by 1 base and J by 5 bases, with 17 bases between them. The CDR3 covers 16 residues. DNA of the CDR3: TGTGCCAGCAGCTTAGAGTCCGGGACCCAGAGTTATGGCTACACCTTC. Its protein product is CASSLESGTQSYGYTF.

The chain recombines TRBV7-9 with TRBJ2-3, with D perhaps assigned TRBD1 or TRBD2 (6 bases each). The CDR3 loop spans 18 amino acids. V was cut by 6 bases and J by 6 bases, with 28 bases left in between. Germline V gene data show CDR1 as SEHNR and CDR2 as FQNEAQ (reference sequence). This CDR3 is CASRPRDTAPPLEDTQYF. CDR3 DNA sequence: TGTGCCAGCAGACCGCGGGACACAGCGCCTCCACTAGAGGATACGCAGTATTTT.

This clone was recorded once. The V call is TRBV28, the J call TRBJ1-3, with D possibly matching TRBD1 (6 bases). Trimming removed 5 bases at V and 4 bases at J, with 21 bases between. This CDR3 contains 17 residues. Per the germline V gene, CDR1 is MDHEN and CDR2 is SYDVKM. CDR3 amino acids: CASSTWPRGPLGNTIYF. CDR3 DNA: TGTGCCAGCAGTACTTGGCCCCGGGGGCCCTTAGGAAACACCATATATTTT.

This clone has a single count. The chain uses TRBV6-6 and TRBJ2-1; 12 bases agree with TRBD1. CDR1 is MNHNY, CDR2 SVGAGI, per germline (reference sequence). The CDR3 is 16 residues long. V gave up 0 bases and J gave up 8 bases; unmatched junction bases: 5. This chain's CDR3 is CASSYSMGQGADEQFF. Here the CDR3 DNA reads TGTGCCAGCAGTTACTCGATGGGACAGGGGGCCGATGAGCAGTTCTTC.